The 21 T cell receptor beta chains below all came from one sample that was sequenced in a study of cytomegalovirus exposure and HLA in healthy donors. The PCR employed 60 Vbeta primers together with 13 Jbeta primers. Measured with immunoSEQ multiplex PCR; TCRdb has only the in-frame clones, and not every one. Of about 130,000 clones listed, around 85% are singletons. Specimen: PBMCs. The receptors originated from a boy aged 5-17 years in good health and CMV-seronegative.

The chain joins TRBV27 to TRBJ2-7; 8 bases map to TRBD1. The ends lost 6 bases at V and 4 bases at J; junction bases unmatched: 8. The CDR3 runs to 14 residues. The germline CDR1 and CDR2 sequences are MNHEY and SMNVEV (reference sequence). CDR3 in amino acids: CASRLRGRGYEQYF. DNA of the CDR3: TGTGCCAGCAGGCTCAGGGGGCGCGGGTACGAGCAGTACTTC.

As concerns this clone: The junction differs from germline at one of its ends, possibly a read error. The rearrangement links TRBV5-1 to TRBJ1-3, with 7 bases aligning to TRBD1. The CDR3 totals 15 residues. CDR1 SGHRS and CDR2 YFSETQ come from the germline V gene. The CDR3 DNA reads as TGCGCCAGCACCTTGACAGGGCGAGAGCGCGACACCATATATTTT. Translated: CASTLTGRERDTIYF. Full variable domain (outside the CDR3, taken from reference TRBV5-1 and TRBJ1-3): KAGVTQTPRYLIKTRGQQVTLSCSPISGHRSVSWYQQTPGQGLQFLFEYFSETQRNKGNFPGRFSGRQFSNSRSEMNVSTLELGDSALYLCASTLTGRERDTIYFGEGSWLTVV.

The V call is TRBV5-1, the J call TRBJ2-2; TRBD2 agrees at 11 bases. Per the germline V gene, CDR1 is SGHRS and CDR2 is YFSETQ. The V gene end was trimmed by 0 bases and the J gene end by 4 bases; junction bases not matched to a gene: 5. The CDR3 spans 17 residues. The CDR3 spells CASSLVPSGGTTGELFF. CDR3 DNA sequence: TGCGCCAGCAGCTTGGTACCTAGCGGGGGGACCACCGGGGAGCTGTTTTTT.

V gene TRBV4-1 combines with J gene TRBJ2-5; D perhaps matches TRBD2 (6 bases). Looked up from germline, CDR1 is MGHRA and CDR2 is YSYEKL. This CDR3 is 14 amino acids long. V lost 1 base and J lost 5, with 11 bases in between. In DNA, the CDR3 is TGCGCCAGCAGCCAAGCACTAGCCCTTGAGACCCAGTACTTC. It translates to CASSQALALETQYF.

In DNA, the CDR3 is TGTGCCAGCAGCTTGGTCCAGACATTCTATGGCTACACCTTC. This gives the protein CASSLVQTFYGYTF. The chain carries TRBV5-6 and TRBJ1-2; D gene uncertain. The V end lost 0 bases, the J end lost 4 bases, and 10 bases lay between the germline ends. Germline CDR1 and CDR2: SGHDT and YYEEEE. The CDR3 totals 14 residues.

This chain connects TRBV7-8 to TRBJ1-6; 8 bases are shared with TRBD1. CDR1 SGHVS and CDR2 FQNEAQ come from the germline V gene. The CDR3 runs 16 residues. Losses at the gene ends were 5 bases for V and 10 bases for J; bases not matched to a gene: 13. CDR3: CASSHPGTGPKSPLHF. As DNA, the CDR3 is TGTGCCAGCAGCCACCCGGGGACAGGTCCTAAATCACCCCTCCACTTT.

Written as DNA, the CDR3 is TGTGCCAGCAGTTCGAGGGTGGGGAACTATGGCTACACCTTC. Amino acids: CASSSRVGNYGYTF. The J gene is TRBJ1-2, the V gene TRBV2; D unclear. This CDR3 has 14 residues. Trimming stripped 5 bases from V and 2 bases from J, with 12 bases between. From germline, CDR1 is SNHLY and CDR2 FYNNEI.

This clone has just one count. This chain uses TRBV9 with TRBJ1-5, with D maybe TRBD1 (5 bases). Trimming took off 3 bases at V and 7 bases at J, with 11 bases between the two ends. Germline V CDR1 and CDR2: SGDLS, YYNGEE. This CDR3 is 13 amino acids long. In nucleotides, the CDR3 is TGTGCCAGCAGCGGGGAGGGGAACCAGCCCCAGCATTTT. Protein product: CASSGEGNQPQHF.

This sequence joins TRBV9 and TRBJ2-7; 11 positions agree with TRBD1. Per germline, CDR1 SGDLS and CDR2 YYNGEE. V shed 0 bases, J shed 5 bases, and the junction held 7 bases outside the gene matches. There are 16 residues in the CDR3. The DNA of the CDR3 is TGTGCCAGCAGCGTAGCAGGGACAGGGGGTGGGCACGAGCAGTACTTC. Its translation: CASSVAGTGGGHEQYF.

The chain has TRBV14 and TRBJ2-7; a possible D gene is TRBD1 (6 bases). Germline assignment: CDR1 SGHDN and CDR2 FVKESK. Trimming shortened V by 6 bases and J by 3 bases, and 12 bases separated the two germline ends. CDR3 length: 13 residues. In DNA, the CDR3 is TGTGCCAGCAGTGTGAGGACAGACTACGAGCAGTACTTC. It encodes CASSVRTDYEQYF.

This sequence joins TRBV10-3 and TRBJ1-6, with D perhaps TRBD1 (6 bases). CDR3 length equals 13 residues. Trimming stripped 6 bases from V and 7 bases from J, with 10 bases between. From germline, CDR1 is ENHRY and CDR2 SYGVKD. CDR3 loop: CAIRDSPNSPLHF. CDR3 DNA sequence: TGTGCCATCAGGGACAGTCCCAATTCACCCCTCCACTTT.

This clone was found once. The genes are TRBV9 and TRBJ2-2; D is uncertain. V shed 4 bases and J shed 2 bases, with 6 bases lying between them. Germline lookup yields CDR1 SGDLS and CDR2 YYNGEE. This CDR3 is built from 13 residues. Written as DNA, the CDR3 is TGTGCCAGCAGCCCCTTTAACACCGGGGAGCTGTTTTTT. The encoded protein is CASSPFNTGELFF.

This rearrangement joins TRBV6-1 to TRBJ2-5; TRBD2 matches at 13 bases. CDR3 size: 14 residues. Germline CDR1 is MNHNS and CDR2 is SASEGT. Trimming cost V 9 bases and J 5 bases; bases outside gene matches: 6. The CDR3 region has the DNA TGTGCCAGTACTAGCGGGGGGGCCTGGGAGACCCAGTACTTC. Amino acids: CASTSGGAWETQYF.

The V gene is TRBV29-1, the J gene TRBJ1-2; D is undetermined. Between the trimmed V and J ends, which lost 5 bases and 5 bases, there was a span of 15 bases. The germline gives CDR1 SQVTM, CDR2 ANQGSEA. CDR3 length: 13 amino acids. The CDR3 DNA follows: TGCAGCGTTAAAAAGGGAGGAAAATATGGCTACACCTTC. Its protein product is CSVKKGGKYGYTF.

This sequence joins TRBV27 and TRBJ1-1, with TRBD1 matching over 9 bases. The CDR3 extends over 14 amino acids. Looked up from germline, CDR1 is MNHEY and CDR2 is SMNVEV (reference sequence). The J segment lost 3 bases and the V segment lost 4 bases, leaving 3 bases of the junction unmatched. The CDR3 DNA is TGTGCCAGCAGTTCGACAGGGGGGTACACTGAAGCTTTCTTT. Its translation: CASSSTGGYTEAFF.

V usage is TRBV27 and J usage is TRBJ2-2; D call uncertain. The CDR3 sequence is 12 residues long. V lost 5 bases to trimming and J lost 1 base, with 2 bases between them. Germline CDR1 reads MNHEY; CDR2 reads SMNVEV (reference sequence). CDR3 DNA: TGTGCCAGCAGTCTGAACACCGGGGAGCTGTTTTTT. Translation: CASSLNTGELFF.

The gene calls are TRBV7-3 and TRBJ2-7, with 8 bases lining up with TRBD1. Germline V lookup: CDR1 SGHTA, CDR2 FQGTGA. The CDR3 spans 13 residues. V was pared by 5 bases and J by 1 base, with 1 base of the junction left unmatched. CDR3 amino acids: CASSRTGSYEQYF. The CDR3 nucleotides read TGTGCCAGCAGCAGGACAGGGTCCTACGAGCAGTACTTC.

The CDR3 loop is CSSTGPTGEGTQYF. DNA for the CDR3: TGCAGCTCCACGGGGCCGACAGGGGAGGGGACCCAGTACTTC. This sequence joins TRBV29-1 and TRBJ2-5, with D possibly being TRBD1 (8 bases). V was shortened by 8 bases and J by 7 bases, with 23 bases between the two germline ends. Germline lookup yields CDR1 SQVTM and CDR2 ANQGSEA. The CDR3 extends over 14 amino acids.

This chain links TRBV27 with TRBJ2-1; D possibly corresponds to TRBD1 (5 bases). The germline gives CDR1 MNHEY, CDR2 SMNVEV (reference sequence). The CDR3 totals 13 residues. Between the trimmed V and J ends, which lost 3 bases and 7 bases, there was a span of 10 bases. Written as DNA, the CDR3 is TGTGCCAGCAGTTTCGGCTCAGGGAATGAGCAGTTCTTC. Its translation is CASSFGSGNEQFF.

The sample holds one count of this clone. The chain is built from TRBV6-6 and TRBJ1-2, with 8 bases lining up with TRBD1. CDR1 MNHNY and CDR2 SVGAGI come from the germline V gene (reference sequence). The J segment lost 1 base and the V segment lost 2 bases, leaving 3 bases of the junction unmatched. The CDR3 contains 15 residues. This chain's CDR3 is CASSYPTGGNYGYTF. CDR3 nucleotide sequence: TGTGCCAGCAGTTACCCCACAGGGGGTAACTATGGCTACACCTTC.

The table lists this clone with a few counts. In DNA, the CDR3 is TGTGCCAGCAGTTACAGAGGGGGGGATGAAAAACTGTTTTTT. Its translation is CASSYRGGDEKLFF. The chain links TRBV6-5 to TRBJ1-4, with D possibly being TRBD1 (6 bases). The ends were cut back, 2 bases at V and 6 bases at J, with 10 bases in the middle. The CDR3 totals 14 residues. From germline, CDR1 is MNHEY and CDR2 SVGAGI.